This is a list of T cell receptor beta chains from one sample in a study of T-cell memory formation after mild COVID-19. TCRdb independently ran MiXCR on the 5' RACE reads; one entry per CDR3 protein. Among about 44,000 distinct CDR3 sequences, 7.3% were seen once, and the ten largest hold approximately 1.3%. What was sequenced was PBMCs or a T cell subset sorted from them (not recorded which). These receptors were taken from a young man who had mild COVID-19 (a few samples of this study predate the infection). Cell type and time point are not known. Each CDR3 is given with its conserved first and last residue. D genes are given only for firm matches. Part of the rows lack a size; the others show once, few, many or a class for expanded clones.

clone_size,v_call,d_call,j_call,cdr3_nt,cdr3_aa
-,TRBV20-1,-,TRBJ2-5,TGCAGTGCTAGAGGCGACAAGGGGATACTACAAGAGACCCAGTACTTC,CSARGDKGILQETQYF
many,TRBV5-1,-,TRBJ2-1,TGCGCCAGCAGCGACTACAATGAGCAGTTCTTC,CASSDYNEQFF
few,TRBV5-4,-,TRBJ2-5,TGTGCCAGCAGCTTGGCCGGCCGAGACCAAGAGACCCAGTACTTC,CASSLAGRDQETQYF
-,TRBV25-1,-,TRBJ1-5,TGTGCCAGCAGTGAGTCAGGGGGCAATCAGCCCCAGCATTTT,CASSESGGNQPQHF
-,TRBV10-3,TRBD1,TRBJ2-5,TGTGCCATCAGTGAAATAGGGACAGAAGGGACCCAGTACTTC,CAISEIGTEGTQYF
-,TRBV5-4,-,TRBJ1-1,TGTGCCAGCAGCCTGGACCGACAGGCGGCCACTGAAGCTTTCTTT,CASSLDRQAATEAFF
many,TRBV12-3/TRBV12-4,-,TRBJ2-3,TGTGCCAGCAGTGGTCCGGGAGCTGCTCCTAGCACAGATACGCAGTATTTT,CASSGPGAAPSTDTQYF
few,TRBV7-8,TRBD1,TRBJ2-3,TGTGCCAGCAGCCCCGGGACAGGGGTAGATACGCAGTATTTT,CASSPGTGVDTQYF
many,TRBV3-1,TRBD2,TRBJ2-1,TGTGCCAGCAGCCCAAGCGCCCTAGCGGGGAGGAATGAGCAGTTCTTC,CASSPSALAGRNEQFF
few,TRBV12-3/TRBV12-4,TRBD1,TRBJ1-5,TGTGCCAGCAGCCTAGGGACAGGGATGAATCAGCCCCAGCATTTT,CASSLGTGMNQPQHF
many,TRBV7-6,TRBD1,TRBJ1-4,TGTGCCAGCAGCCTAGGATCCGGGACAGCTAATGAAAAACTGTTTTTT,CASSLGSGTANEKLFF
-,TRBV18,TRBD1,TRBJ1-5,TGTGCCAGCTCCGGGACAGGGGATAGCAATCAGCCCCAGCATTTT,CASSGTGDSNQPQHF
few,TRBV12-3/TRBV12-4,TRBD1,TRBJ2-3,TGTGCCAGCAGTCCGGGACAGGGGTTCACAGATACGCAGTATTTT,CASSPGQGFTDTQYF
-,TRBV7-3,TRBD2,TRBJ2-3,TGTGCCAGCAGCTCCCAGCGGGGGCGCACAGATACGCAGTATTTT,CASSSQRGRTDTQYF
many,TRBV4-3,TRBD1,TRBJ2-5,TGCGCCAGCAGCCGGGACAGGGGGGAGACCCAGTACTTC,CASSRDRGETQYF
-,TRBV10-3,-,TRBJ2-5,TGTGCCATCAGCTTCCAAAGGGAGACCCAGTACTTC,CAISFQRETQYF
many,TRBV7-2,-,TRBJ1-1,TGTGCCAGCAGCTTAGGTACAGGGTATGAAGCTTTCTTT,CASSLGTGYEAFF
-,TRBV29-1,-,TRBJ1-5,TGCAGCGTTGGCGTGGCTGGTGATAGTCAGCCCCAGCATTTT,CSVGVAGDSQPQHF
few,TRBV7-6,-,TRBJ2-3,TGTGCCAGCAGCTTCGGGGGATCAGATACGCAGTATTTT,CASSFGGSDTQYF
few,TRBV3-1,TRBD2,TRBJ2-5,TGTGCCAGCAGACCGCGCGGGGGTCGGGAGACCCAGTACTTC,CASRPRGGRETQYF
many,TRBV7-3,TRBD2,TRBJ2-3,TGTGCCAGCAGCTTTACTAGCGACCGCACAGATACGCAGTATTTT,CASSFTSDRTDTQYF
-,TRBV7-3,-,TRBJ2-3,TGTGCCAGCAGCTCGGAGGGCAGTACAGATACGCAGTATTTT,CASSSEGSTDTQYF
-,TRBV5-1,TRBD1,TRBJ1-3,TGCGCCAGCAGCTTTTTTGGGACAGGGCCCGAAGGAAACACCATATATTTT,CASSFFGTGPEGNTIYF
many,TRBV6-6,-,TRBJ1-5,TGTGCCAGCAGTTATTCTGGGAACAATCAGCCCCAGCATTTT,CASSYSGNNQPQHF
-,TRBV3-1,-,TRBJ2-5,TGTGCCAGCAGCCAAGATCCAGGGGCAAGAGCCCAGTACTTC,CASSQDPGARAQYF
few,TRBV29-1,TRBD1,TRBJ1-1,TGCAGCGTCGCCGACAGGGGGCAGATCATCGGCACTGAAGCTTTCTTT,CSVADRGQIIGTEAFF
few,TRBV29-1,-,TRBJ2-3,TGCAGCGTTTTTTGGAGCACAGATACGCAGTATTTT,CSVFWSTDTQYF
-,TRBV12-3/TRBV12-4,-,TRBJ2-1,TGTGCCAGCACCCAACCGGCGGGGGAGCAGTTCTTC,CASTQPAGEQFF
many,TRBV7-2,-,TRBJ2-3,TGTGCCAGCAGACCAAGTAGGGGGACAGATACGCAGTATTTT,CASRPSRGTDTQYF
-,TRBV20-1,-,TRBJ2-3,TGCAGTGCTACTAGCGAGCTAGATACGCAGTATTTT,CSATSELDTQYF
few,TRBV4-2,-,TRBJ2-3,TGTGCCAGCAGCCTCGGAACTGCGGAAGATACGCAGTATTTT,CASSLGTAEDTQYF
-,TRBV3-1,-,TRBJ1-1,TGTGCCAGCAGCGACGGACCCCCGAACACTGAAGCTTTCTTT,CASSDGPPNTEAFF
few,TRBV5-1,-,TRBJ1-6,TGCGCCAGCAGCGTCTTCGGGGGTAGCTCCTATAATTCACCCCTCCACTTT,CASSVFGGSSYNSPLHF
few,TRBV20-1,-,TRBJ2-3,TGCAGTGCTAGAGATCTCGGGACTAGCACAGATACGCAGTATTTT,CSARDLGTSTDTQYF
-,TRBV2,TRBD2,TRBJ2-1,TGTGCCAGCAGACGACTAGCGGGGGCGAATGAGCAGTTCTTC,CASRRLAGANEQFF
-,TRBV29-1,-,TRBJ2-1,TGCAGCGTTGTACGCCAGGGGTTCGACAATGAGCAGTTCTTC,CSVVRQGFDNEQFF
many,TRBV5-6,TRBD1,TRBJ1-5,TGTGCCAGCAGCCTGGTACCCGGGACAGGGGGACAGCCCCAGCATTTT,CASSLVPGTGGQPQHF
-,TRBV7-2,-,TRBJ2-2,TGTGCCAGCAGCTTACTCGCCCCGAACACCGGGGAGCTGTTTTTT,CASSLLAPNTGELFF
few,TRBV2,-,TRBJ1-1,TGTGCCAGCCTTAGGGGGAACACTGAAGCTTTCTTT,CASLRGNTEAFF
few,TRBV15,-,TRBJ2-1,TGTGCCACCAGCAGAGATGGAGCTAGCTCTAAGCAGTTCTTC,CATSRDGASSKQFF
few,TRBV7-2,-,TRBJ1-1,TGTGCCAGCAGCTTAGCCGGGCGCACTGAAGCTTTCTTT,CASSLAGRTEAFF
-,TRBV30,-,TRBJ2-4,TGTGCCTGGACAGGGGAAAACATTCAGTACTTC,CAWTGENIQYF
few,TRBV28,-,TRBJ2-6,TGTGCCAGCAGTCAAAGGGGCCATACTGGGGCCAACGTCCTGACTTTC,CASSQRGHTGANVLTF
many,TRBV27,-,TRBJ2-3,TGTGCCAGCAGTTTTGAGGGGCCGGGAGATACGCAGTATTTT,CASSFEGPGDTQYF
few,TRBV7-2,-,TRBJ2-1,TGTGCCAGCAGCTCCACCCAGGGCGGCCCCAGGGATGAGCAGTTCTTC,CASSSTQGGPRDEQFF
few,TRBV10-3,TRBD1,TRBJ1-2,TGTGCCATCAGGCGGGACAGCGACTGGGGCTACACCTTC,CAIRRDSDWGYTF